Each of the 15 T cell receptor beta chains below was sequenced from the same sample in a study of blood T cells in healthy people across ages. Next came a second PCR, run for about 6 to 11 cycles, which used a sample-barcoded 5' primer along with a J-beta primer mix. TCRdb re-derived calls from the 5' RACE reads in MiXCR, one entry per CDR3 protein. The sample consists of 850,000 to 1,000,000 distinct CDR3 sequences, around 48% of them appearing once. Sequences were obtained from blood. The receptors shown here come from a man aged 25-45 years in good health.

There are a few counts of this clonotype. The CDR3 nucleotides are TGTGCCAGCAGCCAAGTTCCGGGCACTGAAGCTTTCTTT. Protein sequence: CASSQVPGTEAFF. The chain uses TRBV3-1 and TRBJ1-1; D remains ambiguous. Trimming cost V 1 base and J 4 bases, with 7 bases left between them. The CDR3 has 13 amino acids. Germline CDR1 reads LGHDT; CDR2 reads YNNKEL (reference sequence).

This chain connects TRBV5-1 to TRBJ1-3, with 11 bases identical to TRBD1. The CDR3 contains 19 residues. The germline V gene encodes CDR1 SGHRS and CDR2 YFSETQ. Unmatched junction bases numbered 15, after V lost 4 bases and J lost 3 bases. The CDR3 nucleotides read TGCGCCAGCAGCCAGGTACCGGACAGGGGGCGTTTAGATGGAAACACCATATATTTT. The encoded protein is CASSQVPDRGRLDGNTIYF.

The rearrangement uses TRBV4-1 and TRBJ2-7; 7 positions match TRBD1. The CDR3 totals 16 residues. Trimming removed 2 bases from V and 3 bases from J; junction bases left unmatched: 10. The germline CDR1 and CDR2 sequences are MGHRA and YSYEKL. Here the CDR3 reads CASSQLPGQNYYEQYF. The DNA of the CDR3 is TGCGCCAGCAGCCAACTTCCGGGACAGAATTACTACGAGCAGTACTTC.

This clonotype has just a few counts. V is TRBV12-3 or TRBV12-4 and J is TRBJ2-1; no clear D. V was pared by 1 base and J by 2 bases, with 9 bases between. The CDR3 is 15 amino acids. In nucleotides, the CDR3 is TGTGCCAGCAGTTTAGTTAGTGGGGCCTACAATGAGCAGTTCTTC. Encoded protein: CASSLVSGAYNEQFF.

In its sample, this clonotype was seen once. The gene calls are TRBV7-2 and TRBJ2-2, with 7 nucleotides matching TRBD2. The germline V gene has CDR1 SGHTA and CDR2 FQGNSA. Losses at the gene ends were 3 bases for V and 7 bases for J; bases not matched to a gene: 8. The CDR3 totals 15 residues. For the CDR3, the DNA is TGTGCCAGCAGCTTCGGCGGGAGTAGGATCGGGGAGCTGTTTTTT. Protein: CASSFGGSRIGELFF.

The rearrangement links TRBV6-5 to TRBJ2-7, with D unclear. V was pared by 6 bases and J by 5 bases, with 20 bases between. Per germline, CDR1 MNHEY and CDR2 SVGAGI. This CDR3 has 15 residues. The CDR3 loop is CASSFFKVSKNEQYF. The CDR3 DNA follows: TGTGCCAGCAGCTTTTTCAAGGTGAGCAAAAACGAGCAGTACTTC.

There are a few counts of this clonotype. This chain joins TRBV9 and TRBJ2-7, with D tentatively TRBD2 (6 bases). CDR1 and CDR2 from the germline V gene are SGDLS and YYNGEE. The CDR3 has 14 amino acids. Trimming pared 3 bases from V and 4 bases from J, leaving 14 bases between. The CDR3 is CASSGGLATYEQYF. CDR3 DNA: TGTGCCAGCAGCGGCGGTCTAGCGACGTACGAGCAGTACTTC. The full variable domain, completed using reference TRBV9 and TRBJ2-7, is DSGVTQTPKHLITATGQRVTLRCSPRSGDLSVYWYQQSLDQGLQFLIQYYNGEERAKGNILERFSAQQFPDLHSELNLSSLELGDSALYFCASSGGLATYEQYFGPGTRLTVT.

The V gene is TRBV4-1, the J gene TRBJ2-7, with D possibly called TRBD1 or TRBD2 (6 bases each). V was pared by 6 bases and J by 4 bases, with 22 bases between. CDR1 MGHRA and CDR2 YSYEKL come from the germline V gene. The length of the CDR3 is 16 residues. CDR3 sequence reads: CASSHDGGIPLYEQYF. The CDR3 DNA reads TGCGCCAGCAGTCACGACGGGGGCATCCCCCTTTACGAGCAGTACTTC.

As regards this clonotype: At one end, the junction sequence differs from germline, possibly due to a read error. The chain couples TRBV12-3 or TRBV12-4 to TRBJ1-4, with D possibly TRBD1 on 6 matching bases. This CDR3 region has 15 residues. DNA for the CDR3: TGTGCCGGCAGTGCTACGGACAGCCTGAATGAAAAACTGTTTTTT. Amino acids: CAGSATDSLNEKLFF.

Regarding this clonotype: This may come from a read error, since a much larger clone is one base off. V is TRBV12-3 or TRBV12-4 and J is TRBJ2-7; D unclear. This CDR3 contains 13 residues. V dropped 5 bases and J dropped 0 bases, with 8 bases sitting between them. CDR3 DNA: TGTGCCAGCAGTCGCAGGAGCTCCTACGAGCAGTACTTC. This encodes CASSRRSSYEQYF.

The sample holds a few counts of this clonotype. This rearrangement joins TRBV4-1 to TRBJ1-4; D perhaps matches TRBD1 (6 bases). The V end lost 1 base, the J end lost 7 bases, and 13 bases lay between the germline ends. The CDR3 contains 15 residues. Looked up from germline, CDR1 is MGHRA and CDR2 is YSYEKL. This CDR3 reads CASSQVAGESEKLFF. CDR3 sequence (DNA): TGCGCCAGCAGCCAAGTGGCAGGGGAGAGTGAAAAACTGTTTTTT.

This clonotype was picked up a small number of times. V gene TRBV20-1 combines with J gene TRBJ2-1; TRBD2 matches at 7 bases. CDR1 is DFQATT, CDR2 SNEGSKA, per germline (reference sequence). V gave up 0 bases and J gave up 8 bases; unmatched junction bases: 7. There are 14 residues in the CDR3. The CDR3 reads CSARDRVAGHEQFF. The CDR3, as DNA: TGCAGTGCTAGAGATCGTGTAGCGGGCCATGAGCAGTTCTTC.

This chain uses TRBV6-5 with TRBJ2-7; 7 nucleotides align to TRBD1. The CDR3 length is 16 residues. CDR1 and CDR2 from the germline V gene are MNHEY and SVGAGI. Trimming took 0 bases from V and 0 from J; bases not matched to a gene: 5. In nucleotides, the CDR3 is TGTGCCAGCAGTTACTCGACGACAGGGAGCTCCTACGAGCAGTACTTC. Residues: CASSYSTTGSSYEQYF.

The chain couples TRBV5-1 to TRBJ2-3, with D perhaps matching TRBD1 (5 bases). The V end was cut by 1 base, the J end by 0 bases, with 12 bases between. The CDR3 extends over 16 amino acids. Germline CDR1 SGHRS, CDR2 YFSETQ. DNA for the CDR3: TGCGCCAGCAGCTTGTTAGGGGTATCAAGCACAGATACGCAGTATTTT. Its translation is CASSLLGVSSTDTQYF.

V gene TRBV10-3 combines with J gene TRBJ2-5; D ambiguous. In germline, CDR1 is ENHRY, CDR2 SYGVKD. The CDR3 length is 12 residues. Trimming left V 6 bases short and J 11 bases short, with 16 bases between. CDR3 sequence reads: CAIRRHDGEQYF. The CDR3 nucleotides are TGTGCCATCAGGCGACACGACGGAGAGCAGTACTTC.